The source of this T cell receptor (beta chain) is a study of shared clonotypes between healthy human individuals. Germline lookup yields CDR1 GTSNPN and CDR2 SVGIG (reference sequence). This CDR3 has 18 amino acids. V shed 3 bases, J shed 1 base, and the junction held 9 bases outside the gene matches. The protocol was immunoSEQ multiplex PCR, while the TCRdb copy is restricted to in-frame clones and leaves out a portion. This sample has fewer than 850,000 clones; about two thirds occur once, and the top ten carry about 2%. The receptor's source is a woman aged 30 to 39 in good health. The chain carries TRBV30 and TRBJ2-1; 13 bases map to TRBD2. The specimen sequenced was memory CD4+ T cells sorted from blood. Regarding subset: CD45RA-negative fraction. The CDR3 region has the DNA TGTGCCTGGAGCGCAACTAGCGGGAGGGCCGAGTCCTACAATGAGCAGTTCTTC. This translates into CAWSATSGRAESYNEQFF.